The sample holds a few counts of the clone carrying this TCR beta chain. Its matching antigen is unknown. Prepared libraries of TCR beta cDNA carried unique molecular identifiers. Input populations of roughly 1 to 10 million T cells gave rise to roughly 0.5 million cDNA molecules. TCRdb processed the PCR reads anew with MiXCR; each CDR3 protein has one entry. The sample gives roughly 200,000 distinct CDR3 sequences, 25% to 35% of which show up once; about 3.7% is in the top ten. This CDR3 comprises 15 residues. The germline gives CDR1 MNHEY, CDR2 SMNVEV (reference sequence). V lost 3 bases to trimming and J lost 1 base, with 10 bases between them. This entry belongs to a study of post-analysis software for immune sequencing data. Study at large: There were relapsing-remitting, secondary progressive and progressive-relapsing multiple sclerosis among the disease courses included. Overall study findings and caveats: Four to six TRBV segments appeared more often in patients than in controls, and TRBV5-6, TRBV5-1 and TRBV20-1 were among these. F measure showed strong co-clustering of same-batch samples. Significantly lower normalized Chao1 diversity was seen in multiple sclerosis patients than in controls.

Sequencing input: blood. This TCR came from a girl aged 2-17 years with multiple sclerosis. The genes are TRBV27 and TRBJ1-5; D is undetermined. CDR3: CASSFAGWSNQPQHF. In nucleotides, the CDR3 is TGTGCCAGCAGTTTCGCAGGTTGGAGCAATCAGCCCCAGCATTTT.